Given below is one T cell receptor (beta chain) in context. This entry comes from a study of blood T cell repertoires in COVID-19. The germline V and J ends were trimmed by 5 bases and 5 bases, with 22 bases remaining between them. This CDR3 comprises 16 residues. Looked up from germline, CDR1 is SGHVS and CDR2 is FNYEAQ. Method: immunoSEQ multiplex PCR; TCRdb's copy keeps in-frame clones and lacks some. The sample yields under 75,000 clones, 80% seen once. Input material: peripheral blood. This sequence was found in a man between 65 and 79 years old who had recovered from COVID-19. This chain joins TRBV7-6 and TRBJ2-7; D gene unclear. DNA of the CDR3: TGTGCCAGCAGCCCTTACGCGCTACTCACGTACGACGAGCAGTACTTC. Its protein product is CASSPYALLTYDEQYF.